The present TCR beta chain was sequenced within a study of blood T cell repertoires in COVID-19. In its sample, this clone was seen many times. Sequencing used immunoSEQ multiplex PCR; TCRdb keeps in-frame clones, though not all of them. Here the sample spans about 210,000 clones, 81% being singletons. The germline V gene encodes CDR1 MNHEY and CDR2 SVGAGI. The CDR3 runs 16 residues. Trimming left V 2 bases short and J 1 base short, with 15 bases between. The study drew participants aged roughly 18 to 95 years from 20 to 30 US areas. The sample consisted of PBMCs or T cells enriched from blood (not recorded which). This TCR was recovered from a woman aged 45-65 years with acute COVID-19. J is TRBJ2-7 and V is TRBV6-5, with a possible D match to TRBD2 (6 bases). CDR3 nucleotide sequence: TGTGCCAGCAGTTACCGGAGGGCCCTAGATTCCTACGAGCAGTACTTC. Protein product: CASSYRRALDSYEQYF.